Sequencing of this TCR beta chain was carried out in a study of T-cell reconstitution after alpha-beta-depleted transplantation in children. Germline V gene data show CDR1 as MDHEN and CDR2 as SYDVKM. The CDR3 runs 16 residues. V was shortened by 5 bases and J by 1 base, with 14 bases between the two germline ends. The library targeted TCRbeta and was prepared with unique molecular identifiers. TCRdb reprocessed the PCR reads with MiXCR, giving one entry per CDR3 protein. Among 180,000 or so distinct CDR3 sequences listed, about 6% were seen once. This clonotype was seen ten or more times. This specimen was PBMCs, taken before TCRalphabeta/CD19-depleted stem cell transplant. This sequence was found in a girl under three years old with combined immunodeficiency, due to receive a stem cell transplant. V is TRBV28 and J is TRBJ2-2; TRBD2 might be the D (6 bases). The CDR3 coding sequence is TGTGCCAGCAGTGAGGCGGGACTGAGGAACACCGGGGAGCTGTTTTTT. Translation gives CASSEAGLRNTGELFF.